A single sample is the source of the 19 T cell receptor beta chains below, sequenced in a study of regulatory T cells in long-lasting Graves disease. With iRepertoire HTBI primers and Arm-PCR of CDR3 regions, TCR beta libraries were built. MiXCR, applied by TCRdb to the multiplex PCR reads, yields one record per CDR3 protein. The data contain hundreds of thousands of distinct CDR3 sequences, around 20% of them seen just once; the ten biggest clones take up approximately 14%. Time point in this sample: persistent/refractory GD, antithyroid drugs over 5 years with positive TRAb. Preparation of the TCR library used RNA extracted from PBMCs. The sample was peripheral blood mononuclear cells (PBMCs), taken when the disease was refractory, from a patient treated with antithyroid drugs. The origin of the receptors is a female donor with Graves disease.

J is TRBJ2-2 and V is TRBV11-2; D possibly uses TRBD1 or TRBD2 (5 bases each). V was clipped by 4 bases and J by 6 bases, with 15 bases between them. The CDR3 covers 15 residues. Germline V gene sequence: CDR1 SGHAT, CDR2 FQNNGV. CDR3 residues: CASSSIRGPSGELFF. CDR3 sequence (DNA): TGTGCCAGCAGCTCAATCCGGGGCCCTTCCGGGGAGCTGTTTTTT.

This clonotype was seen a handful of times. The chain links TRBV6-9 to TRBJ2-5; 12 bases match TRBD2. This CDR3 is built from 17 residues. V was pared by 3 bases and J by 5 bases, with 10 bases of the junction left unmatched. Germline lookup yields CDR1 MNHGY and CDR2 SVAAGI. The CDR3: CASSYSGTSGFNETQYF. The DNA of the CDR3 is TGTGCCAGCAGTTACTCCGGGACTAGCGGGTTTAACGAGACCCAGTACTTC.

This clonotype came up many times. The V and J genes are TRBV28 and TRBJ1-5, with a possible D match to TRBD1 (6 bases). The CDR3 is 15 residues long. The V gene's germline CDR1 is MDHEN and CDR2 SYDVKM. Trimming removed 2 bases at V and 5 bases at J, with 13 bases between. The DNA of the CDR3 is TGTGCCAGCAGTTTAGCAGGGGCGAAGTATCAGCCCCAGCATTTT. Translating it yields CASSLAGAKYQPQHF.

This sequence joins TRBV30 and TRBJ2-7, with 9 bases aligning to TRBD1. V trimming: 4 bases; J trimming: 4 bases; junction bases outside the gene matches: 5. Germline-derived CDR1 and CDR2 are GTSNPN and SVGIG (reference sequence). This CDR3 spans 13 amino acids. The CDR3 sequence is CAWITDRGYEQYF. In nucleotides, the CDR3 is TGTGCCTGGATTACGGACAGGGGTTACGAGCAGTACTTC.

Details on this clonotype: One base away lies a much larger clone, so this may be a sequencing read error. This chain connects TRBV20-1 to TRBJ2-5, with D tentatively TRBD2 (6 bases). Germline CDR1 DFQATT, CDR2 SNEGSKA (reference sequence). This CDR3 comprises 13 residues. The chain's CDR3 is CSAGGDPQETRYF. The CDR3 DNA follows: TGCAGTGCCGGAGGGGACCCCCAAGAGACCCGGTACTTC.

The chain couples TRBV29-1 to TRBJ1-1; D uncertain. This CDR3 region has 14 residues. V was pared by 4 bases and J by 1 base, with 13 bases between. Per the germline V gene, CDR1 is SQVTM and CDR2 is ANQGSEA. The CDR3 DNA reads TGCAGCGTTGCAACCAGACATGGGAACACTGAAGCTTTCTTT. Its translation: CSVATRHGNTEAFF.

This clonotype was counted only a few times. The chain employs TRBV15 and TRBJ1-5; D is possibly TRBD1 (6 bases). CDR3 size: 16 residues. V lost 5 bases and J lost 0, with 14 bases in between. The germline V gene has CDR1 LNHNV and CDR2 YYDKDF (reference sequence). The CDR3 region has the DNA TGTGCCACCAGCGAACAGGGTCTCGGTAGCAATCAGCCCCAGCATTTT. This translates into CATSEQGLGSNQPQHF.

A word on this clonotype: This could be a read error, since a much larger clone is one nucleotide away. For the CDR3, the DNA is TGCAGCGTTGTGCCTTCGGACGGTTATGGCTACACCTTC. This encodes CSVVPSDGYGYTF. The chain carries TRBV29-1 and TRBJ1-2; D is ambiguous. Germline CDR1 and CDR2: SQVTM and ANQGSEA. V lost 4 bases, J lost 5 bases, and 14 bases lay in between. The CDR3 length is 13 residues. The full variable domain, rest sourced from reference TRBV29-1 and TRBJ1-2, is SAVISQKPSRDICQRGTSLTIQCQVDSQVTMMFWYRQQPGQSLTLIATANQGSEATYESGFVIDKFPISRPNLTFSTLTVSNMSPEDSSIYLCSVVPSDGYGYTFGSGTRLTVV.

The table lists this clonotype with many counts. In nucleotides, the CDR3 is TGTGCCTGGAGTGTGGGACCCCAAGAGACCCAGTACTTC. Amino acid sequence: CAWSVGPQETQYF. The rearrangement uses TRBV30 and TRBJ2-5, with D perhaps given as TRBD1 or TRBD2 (5 bases each). Germline CDR1 GTSNPN, CDR2 SVGIG (reference sequence). The CDR3 loop spans 13 amino acids. V dropped 0 bases and J dropped 1 base, with 6 bases sitting between them.

V usage is TRBV7-2 and J usage is TRBJ2-4; D call uncertain. This CDR3 region has 14 residues. V was cut by 3 bases and J by 8 bases, with 14 bases left in between. Germline assignment: CDR1 SGHTA and CDR2 FQGNSA. This CDR3 is CASSFVARKDIQYF. CDR3 nucleotide sequence: TGTGCCAGCAGCTTTGTTGCCAGGAAGGACATTCAGTACTTC.

This clonotype was recorded at least ten times. The V call is TRBV27, the J call TRBJ2-7; 10 nucleotides line up with TRBD1. The ends lost 2 bases at V and 7 bases at J; junction bases unmatched: 5. CDR1 MNHEY and CDR2 SMNVEV come from the germline V gene (reference sequence). This CDR3 region has 14 residues. CDR3 sequence: CASSLRQGAWEQYF. The CDR3 DNA is TGTGCCAGCAGTTTAAGACAGGGGGCTTGGGAGCAGTACTTC.

This clonotype was picked up many times. The chain recombines TRBV5-5 with TRBJ2-5, with D uncertain. The length of the CDR3 is 15 residues. The V gene's germline CDR1 is SGHKS and CDR2 YYEKEE (reference sequence). V gave up 1 base and J gave up 6 bases, with 16 bases separating them. The CDR3 loop reads CASSLTLPVGQTQYF. The CDR3 DNA follows: TGTGCCAGCAGCTTGACCCTGCCGGTGGGTCAGACCCAGTACTTC.

This clonotype came up a few times. A much more abundant neighbour one base away suggests this may be a read error. V is TRBV6-1 and J is TRBJ2-7; TRBD2 agrees at 12 bases. V lost 4 bases and J lost 2; bases outside the gene matches: 0. The CDR3 has 14 amino acids. From germline, CDR1 is MNHNS and CDR2 SASEGT. The CDR3 spells CASSGTSGAYEQYF. The CDR3 region has the DNA TGTGCCAGCAGTGGGACTAGCGGGGCCTACGAGCAGTACTTC.

Points on this clonotype: A junction boundary mismatches the germline segment, possibly from a read error. The chain recombines TRBV7-9 with TRBJ1-1; the match to TRBD1 covers 8 bases. Looked up from germline, CDR1 is SEHNR and CDR2 is FQNEAQ (reference sequence). CDR3 size: 13 residues. In DNA form, the CDR3 reads TGTGCCAGCAGCTTAGCGGGACAGGACCTAGCGAGCTTT. It specifies CASSLAGQDLASF.

This clonotype was detected ten times or more. This chain joins TRBV5-1 and TRBJ1-2; TRBD1 might be the D (6 bases). The CDR3 loop spans 14 amino acids. V lost 4 bases and J 4 bases, leaving 14 bases between the germline ends. The germline V gene encodes CDR1 SGHRS and CDR2 YFSETQ. The CDR3 reads CASSASRGIYGYTF. DNA of the CDR3: TGCGCCAGCAGCGCCTCTAGGGGGATCTATGGCTACACCTTC.

This clonotype was picked up many times. The chain employs TRBV28 and TRBJ2-7, with a weak D call TRBD2 (6 bases). The CDR3 runs 13 residues. Per the germline V gene, CDR1 is MDHEN and CDR2 is SYDVKM. The V end was cut by 6 bases, the J end by 1 base, with 10 bases between. CDR3 amino acids: CASRPGLSYEQYF. DNA of the CDR3: TGTGCCAGCAGACCGGGACTTTCCTACGAGCAGTACTTC.

The chain joins TRBV19 to TRBJ2-7; TRBD2 matches 9 bases. With 6 bases clipped from V and 4 bases from J, the junction kept 10 bases outside the gene matches. Germline assignment: CDR1 LNHDA and CDR2 SQIVND (reference sequence). The CDR3 is 15 amino acids. The CDR3 nucleotides read TGTGCCAGTAGCCTCTATAGCGGGAGTGGGTACGAGCAGTACTTC. It encodes CASSLYSGSGYEQYF.

This sequence joins TRBV4-1 and TRBJ1-4; D possibly corresponds to TRBD1 (5 bases). V was pared by 3 bases and J by 8 bases, with 13 bases between. There are 14 residues in the CDR3. CDR1 and CDR2 (germline): MGHRA, YSYEKL. The CDR3 sequence is CASSHPLGVEKLFF. The CDR3 coding sequence is TGCGCCAGCAGCCACCCCTTGGGGGTAGAAAAACTGTTTTTT.

The genes are TRBV5-7 and TRBJ2-7, with D unclear. TRBV5-7 is an ORF, and what it does is uncertain. The CDR3 covers 13 residues. Trimming shortened V by 5 bases and J by 0 bases, and 9 bases separated the two germline ends. CDR3 region: CASRPKSSYEQYF. CDR3 nucleotides: TGTGCCAGCAGACCAAAGAGCTCCTACGAGCAGTACTTC.